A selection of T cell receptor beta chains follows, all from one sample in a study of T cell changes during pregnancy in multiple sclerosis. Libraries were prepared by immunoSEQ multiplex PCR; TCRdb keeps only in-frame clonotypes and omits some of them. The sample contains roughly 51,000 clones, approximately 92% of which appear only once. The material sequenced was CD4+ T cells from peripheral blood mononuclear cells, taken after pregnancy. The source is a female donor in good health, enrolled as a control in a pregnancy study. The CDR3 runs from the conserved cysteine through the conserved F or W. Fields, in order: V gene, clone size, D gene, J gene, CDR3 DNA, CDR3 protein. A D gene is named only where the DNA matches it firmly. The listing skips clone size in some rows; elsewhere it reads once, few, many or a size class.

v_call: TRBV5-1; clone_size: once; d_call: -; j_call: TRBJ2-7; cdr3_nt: TGCGCCAGCAGCTTGGGCGACAGTTCCTACGAGCAGTACTTC; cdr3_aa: CASSLGDSSYEQYF
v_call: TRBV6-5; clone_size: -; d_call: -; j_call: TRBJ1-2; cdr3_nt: TGTGCCAGCAGTTACTCCGGGGTTGACGGCTACACCTTC; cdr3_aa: CASSYSGVDGYTF
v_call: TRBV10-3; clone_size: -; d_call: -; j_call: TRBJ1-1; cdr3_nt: TGTGCCATCAGAAGCAGGGGAAACACTGAAGCTTTCTTT; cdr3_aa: CAIRSRGNTEAFF
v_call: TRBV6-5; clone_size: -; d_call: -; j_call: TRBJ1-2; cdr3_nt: TGTGCCAGCGGGACCGGACAGAACTATGGCTACACCTTC; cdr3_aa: CASGTGQNYGYTF
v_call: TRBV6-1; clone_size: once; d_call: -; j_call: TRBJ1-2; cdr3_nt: TGTGCCAGCATCCGACCGGGACAAGGGGACTATGGCTACACCTTC; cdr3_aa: CASIRPGQGDYGYTF
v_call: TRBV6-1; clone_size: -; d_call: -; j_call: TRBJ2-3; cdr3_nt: TGTGCCAGCAGTGAAGGTAGCGGCACAGATACGCAGTATTTT; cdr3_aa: CASSEGSGTDTQYF
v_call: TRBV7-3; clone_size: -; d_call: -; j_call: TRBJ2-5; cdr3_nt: TGTGCCAGCAGCTTAACGGCAGGTCGGCAAGAGACCCAGTACTTC; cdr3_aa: CASSLTAGRQETQYF
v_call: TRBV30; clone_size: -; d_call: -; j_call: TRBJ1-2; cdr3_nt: TGTGCCTGGAAGAGGAATGGCTACACCTTC; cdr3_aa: CAWKRNGYTF
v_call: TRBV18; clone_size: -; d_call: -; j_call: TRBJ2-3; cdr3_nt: TGTGCCAGCTCACCACTACGTAGTAGCGGTAACACAGATACGCAGTATTTT; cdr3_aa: CASSPLRSSGNTDTQYF
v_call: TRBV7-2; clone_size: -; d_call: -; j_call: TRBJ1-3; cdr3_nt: TGTGCCAGCAGCTCCCCTGGAGGGGCTGGAAACACCATATATTTT; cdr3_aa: CASSSPGGAGNTIYF
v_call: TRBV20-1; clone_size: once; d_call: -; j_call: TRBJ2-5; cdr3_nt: TGCAGTGCTTCCAGACAAGAGACCCAGTACTTC; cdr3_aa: CSASRQETQYF
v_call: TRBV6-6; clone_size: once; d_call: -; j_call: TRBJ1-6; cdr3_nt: TGTGCCAGCATCCTCGCGGGGGTCGGAGATTCACCCCTCCACTTT; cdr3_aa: CASILAGVGDSPLHF
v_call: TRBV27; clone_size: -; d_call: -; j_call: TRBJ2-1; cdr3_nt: TGTGCCAGCAGTTTATTTGGGCGAGCTGGTAGTGAGCAGTTCTTC; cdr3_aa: CASSLFGRAGSEQFF
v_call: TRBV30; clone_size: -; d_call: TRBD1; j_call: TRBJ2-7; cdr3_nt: TGTGCCTGGAGCACAGGGGACCCCTACGAGCAGTACTTC; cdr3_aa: CAWSTGDPYEQYF
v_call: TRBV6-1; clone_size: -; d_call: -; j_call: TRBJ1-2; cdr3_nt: TGTGCCAGCAGTGAAGTCAGGGCTAGTTACTATGGCTACACCTTC; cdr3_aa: CASSEVRASYYGYTF
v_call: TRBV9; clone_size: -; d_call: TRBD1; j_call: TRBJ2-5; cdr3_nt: TGTGCCAGCAGCGTACCCCTGGCAGGGGGAAAGGAGACCCAGTACTTC; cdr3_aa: CASSVPLAGGKETQYF
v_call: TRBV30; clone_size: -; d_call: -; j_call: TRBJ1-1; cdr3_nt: TGTGCCTGGAGTGTACGGGGGGACACTGAAGCTTTCTTT; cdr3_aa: CAWSVRGDTEAFF
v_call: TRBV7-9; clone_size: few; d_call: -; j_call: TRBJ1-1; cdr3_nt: TGTGCCAGCAGCCCCCCTATCTCTGAAGCTTTCTTT; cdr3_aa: CASSPPISEAFF
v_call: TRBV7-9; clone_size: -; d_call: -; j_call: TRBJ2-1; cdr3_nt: TGTGCCAGCAGCTTGAGGGTAATCGAGCAGTTCTTC; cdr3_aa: CASSLRVIEQFF
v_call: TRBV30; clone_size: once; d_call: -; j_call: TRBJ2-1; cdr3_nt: TGTGCCTGGGGTGGGGACACAGGCTCCTACAATGAGCAGTTCTTC; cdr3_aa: CAWGGDTGSYNEQFF
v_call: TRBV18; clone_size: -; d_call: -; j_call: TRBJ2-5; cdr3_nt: TGTGCCAGCTCACAGGACACGTACCAAGAGACCCAGTACTTC; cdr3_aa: CASSQDTYQETQYF
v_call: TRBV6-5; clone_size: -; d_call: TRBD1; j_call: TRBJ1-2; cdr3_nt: TGTGCCAGCAGCCCTCGGACAGGGAATGGCTACACCTTC; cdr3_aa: CASSPRTGNGYTF
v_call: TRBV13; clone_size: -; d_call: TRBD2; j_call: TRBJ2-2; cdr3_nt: TGTGCCAGCAGCCTGGGACTAGCGGGGCGTTACACCGGGGAGCTGTTTTTT; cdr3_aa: CASSLGLAGRYTGELFF
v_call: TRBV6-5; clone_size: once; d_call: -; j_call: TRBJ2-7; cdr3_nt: TGTGCCAGCAAGGGCGTAGACAGCTCCTACGAGCAGTACTTC; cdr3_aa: CASKGVDSSYEQYF
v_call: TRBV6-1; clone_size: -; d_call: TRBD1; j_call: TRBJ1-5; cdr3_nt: TGTGCCAGCAGTGAAAGAGGGGGCGCGGGACAGCCCCAGCATTTT; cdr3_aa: CASSERGGAGQPQHF
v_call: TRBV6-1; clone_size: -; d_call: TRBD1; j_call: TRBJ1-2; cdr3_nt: TGTGCCAGCCGGGACAGGGGGGTTAGTGGCTATGGCTACACCTTC; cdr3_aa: CASRDRGVSGYGYTF
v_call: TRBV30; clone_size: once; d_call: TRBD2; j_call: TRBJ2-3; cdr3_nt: TGTGCCTGTAGACTAGCGGGGGGGGTAGATACGCAGTATTTT; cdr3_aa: CACRLAGGVDTQYF
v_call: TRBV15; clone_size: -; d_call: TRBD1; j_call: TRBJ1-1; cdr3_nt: TGTGCCACCAGCAGAGATTTCGCAGGGGGCAGGGGCACTGAAGCTTTCTTT; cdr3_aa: CATSRDFAGGRGTEAFF
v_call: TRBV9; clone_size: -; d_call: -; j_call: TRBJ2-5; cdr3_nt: TGTGCCAGCAGCCCTAGGGCGGCCCGGGGAGAGACCCAGTACTTC; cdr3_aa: CASSPRAARGETQYF
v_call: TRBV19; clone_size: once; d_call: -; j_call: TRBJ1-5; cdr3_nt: TGTGCCAGTAGTCTCAGGGTTTCTCAGCCCCAGCATTTT; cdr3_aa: CASSLRVSQPQHF
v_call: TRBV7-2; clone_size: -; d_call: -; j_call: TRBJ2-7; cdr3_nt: TGTGCCAGCAGCTTAGGAGGCAGCACCTACGAGCAGTACTTC; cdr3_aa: CASSLGGSTYEQYF
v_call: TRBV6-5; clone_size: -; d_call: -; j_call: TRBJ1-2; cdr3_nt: TGTGCCAGCAGTTTTAACCGGGCAGGGGATAAGGATGGCTACACCTTC; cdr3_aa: CASSFNRAGDKDGYTF
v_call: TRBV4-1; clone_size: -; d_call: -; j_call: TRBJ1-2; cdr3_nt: TGCGCCAGCAGCCAAGCAACAACTAACTATGGCTACACCTTC; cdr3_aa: CASSQATTNYGYTF
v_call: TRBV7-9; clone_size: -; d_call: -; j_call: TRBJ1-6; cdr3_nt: TGTGCCAGCAGCTTCAGGCATTCACCCCTCCACTTT; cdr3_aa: CASSFRHSPLHF
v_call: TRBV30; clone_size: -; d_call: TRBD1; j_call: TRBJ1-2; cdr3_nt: TGTGCCTATGGGACAGGGCGAGACTATGGCTACACCTTC; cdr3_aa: CAYGTGRDYGYTF
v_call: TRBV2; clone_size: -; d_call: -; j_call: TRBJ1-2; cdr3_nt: TGTGCCAGCACTTCTGACAGGAACTATGGCTACACCTTC; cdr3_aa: CASTSDRNYGYTF
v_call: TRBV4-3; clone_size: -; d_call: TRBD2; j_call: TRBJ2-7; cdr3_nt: TGCGCCAGCAGCCCTGGGGTTGGCGGGGGTCTCTACGAGCAGTACTTC; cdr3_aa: CASSPGVGGGLYEQYF
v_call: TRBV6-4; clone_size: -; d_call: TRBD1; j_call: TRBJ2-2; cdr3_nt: TGTGCCAGCAGCTTGACCTCTAACAGGGGGCTGCCCGGGGAGCTGTTTTTT; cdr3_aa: CASSLTSNRGLPGELFF
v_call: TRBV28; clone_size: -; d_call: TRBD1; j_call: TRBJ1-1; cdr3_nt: TGTGCCAGCAGTTTGCATACAGGGGCCGGGGAAGCTTTCTTT; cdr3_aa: CASSLHTGAGEAFF
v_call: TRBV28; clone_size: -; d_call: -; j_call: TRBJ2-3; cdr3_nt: TGTGCCAGCAAAGACAGAAACACAGATACGCAGTATTTT; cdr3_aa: CASKDRNTDTQYF
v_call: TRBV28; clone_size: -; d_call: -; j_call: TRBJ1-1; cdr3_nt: TGTGCCAGCAGTTTAAGGGGTTTAGGGGGCACTGAAGCTTTCTTT; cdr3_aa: CASSLRGLGGTEAFF
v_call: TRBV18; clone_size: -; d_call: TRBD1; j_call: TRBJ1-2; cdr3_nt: TGTGCCAGCTCACCCTACCTAAACAGGGGACCGACGGGCGGTGGCTACACCTTC; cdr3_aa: CASSPYLNRGPTGGGYTF
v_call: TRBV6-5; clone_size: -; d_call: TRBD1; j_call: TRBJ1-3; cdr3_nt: TGTGCCAGCAGAACCAGACAGGGATTCGGAAACACCATATATTTT; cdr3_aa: CASRTRQGFGNTIYF
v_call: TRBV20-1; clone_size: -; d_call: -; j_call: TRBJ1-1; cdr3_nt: TGCAGTGTTCCGGAGGGCCCCGAAGCTTTCTTT; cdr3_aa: CSVPEGPEAFF
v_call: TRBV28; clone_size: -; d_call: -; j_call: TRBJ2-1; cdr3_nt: TGTGCCAGCAGTCCCTCCCAAAGGGGTGAGCAGTTCTTC; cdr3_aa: CASSPSQRGEQFF
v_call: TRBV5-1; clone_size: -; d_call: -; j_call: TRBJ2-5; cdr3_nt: TGCGCCAGCAGCTTGGCGGGGGAGACCCAGTACTTC; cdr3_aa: CASSLAGETQYF